A selection of T cell receptor beta chains follows, all from one sample in a study of cytomegalovirus exposure and HLA in healthy donors. The data were produced by immunoSEQ multiplex PCR, yet TCRdb's version contains in-frame clones alone and is incomplete. The sample shows about 85,000 clones, about 80% of them seen only once. The sequencing input was PBMCs. The origin of the receptors is a woman aged 45-60 years in good health and CMV-seropositive. CDR3s include the opening cysteine and the closing phenylalanine or tryptophan. A D gene is named only where the DNA matches it firmly. Rows give clone size only sometimes, using once, few, many, or a class for an expanded clone.

V gene: TRBV30; J gene: TRBJ2-1; clone size: few; D gene: -; CDR3 length: 13; CDR3 DNA: TGTGCCTGGACCATCAACTCGCGAGGTGAGCAGTTCTTC; CDR3 protein: CAWTINSRGEQFF
V gene: TRBV29-1; J gene: TRBJ2-7; clone size: -; D gene: -; CDR3 length: 14; CDR3 DNA: TGCAGCGTTGAAGTTCGAGACATTTTCTACGAGCAGTACTTC; CDR3 protein: CSVEVRDIFYEQYF
V gene: TRBV13; J gene: TRBJ1-3; clone size: -; D gene: TRBD1; CDR3 length: 16; CDR3 DNA: TGTGCCAGCAGCGCCCGACAGGGCCGCTCTGGAAACACCATATATTTT; CDR3 protein: CASSARQGRSGNTIYF
V gene: TRBV28; J gene: TRBJ2-3; clone size: -; D gene: TRBD1; CDR3 length: 18; CDR3 DNA: TGTGCCAGCAGCCTACAGGGGATTTTCGGGGCCGACACAGATACGCAGTATTTT; CDR3 protein: CASSLQGIFGADTDTQYF
V gene: TRBV10-2; J gene: TRBJ1-2; clone size: -; D gene: TRBD1; CDR3 length: 12; CDR3 DNA: TGTGCCAGCAGTTCAGGGGGCGATGGCTACACCTTC; CDR3 protein: CASSSGGDGYTF
V gene: TRBV4-2; J gene: TRBJ2-1; clone size: -; D gene: TRBD2; CDR3 length: 16; CDR3 DNA: TGTGCCAGCAGCCAAGATACTAGCGGTTCCTACAATGAGCAGTTCTTC; CDR3 protein: CASSQDTSGSYNEQFF
V gene: TRBV7-9; J gene: TRBJ1-2; clone size: -; D gene: -; CDR3 length: 14; CDR3 DNA: TGTGCCAGCAGTTTGGCCGGACAGAACTATGGCTACACCTTC; CDR3 protein: CASSLAGQNYGYTF
V gene: TRBV6-4; J gene: TRBJ2-7; clone size: -; D gene: -; CDR3 length: 13; CDR3 DNA: TGTGCCAGCAGTGAGAACACCGGGACAGAGCAGTACTTC; CDR3 protein: CASSENTGTEQYF
V gene: TRBV27; J gene: TRBJ1-5; clone size: -; D gene: -; CDR3 length: 15; CDR3 DNA: TGTGCCAGCAGTTTATACAGGGACCATAATCAGCCCCAGCATTTT; CDR3 protein: CASSLYRDHNQPQHF
V gene: TRBV5-8; J gene: TRBJ2-5; clone size: -; D gene: -; CDR3 length: 10; CDR3 DNA: TGTGCCAGCAGACAGAAGACCCAGTACTTC; CDR3 protein: CASRQKTQYF
V gene: TRBV11-2; J gene: TRBJ1-5; clone size: -; D gene: -; CDR3 length: 15; CDR3 DNA: TGTGCCAGCAGCTTACGGGTGGGTGCCAATCAGCCCCAGCATTTT; CDR3 protein: CASSLRVGANQPQHF
V gene: TRBV9; J gene: TRBJ1-1; clone size: few; D gene: -; CDR3 length: 14; CDR3 DNA: TGTGCCAGCAGCCCCTATGAGACAGGCACTGAAGCTTTCTTT; CDR3 protein: CASSPYETGTEAFF
V gene: TRBV27; J gene: TRBJ2-3; clone size: -; D gene: -; CDR3 length: 13; CDR3 DNA: TGTGCCAGCAGTACAGGGCGGTCGGATACGCAGTATTTT; CDR3 protein: CASSTGRSDTQYF
V gene: TRBV30; J gene: TRBJ1-4; clone size: -; D gene: -; CDR3 length: 14; CDR3 DNA: TGTGCCTGGAGTGTTAAGATCAGTCCCGAAAAACTGTTTTTT; CDR3 protein: CAWSVKISPEKLFF
V gene: TRBV6-5; J gene: TRBJ2-5; clone size: -; D gene: -; CDR3 length: 16; CDR3 DNA: TGTGCCAGCAGTTACTCGAAACCGGGATCGGTAGAGACCCAGTACTTC; CDR3 protein: CASSYSKPGSVETQYF
V gene: TRBV10-3; J gene: TRBJ2-1; clone size: -; D gene: -; CDR3 length: 16; CDR3 DNA: TGTGCCATCAGGCTGGCAGGATGGCCGTCCTACAATGAGCAGTTCTTC; CDR3 protein: CAIRLAGWPSYNEQFF
V gene: TRBV5-5; J gene: TRBJ2-1; clone size: -; D gene: TRBD2; CDR3 length: 19; CDR3 DNA: TGTGCCAGCAGCTTGGGAGGGACTAGCGGGAGGGGTTCATACAATGAGCAGTTCTTC; CDR3 protein: CASSLGGTSGRGSYNEQFF
V gene: TRBV5-1; J gene: TRBJ1-5; clone size: once; D gene: -; CDR3 length: 15; CDR3 DNA: TGCGCCAGCAGCCCGGGGAACGGCAGCAATCAGCCCCAGCATTTT; CDR3 protein: CASSPGNGSNQPQHF
V gene: TRBV6-6; J gene: TRBJ1-5; clone size: -; D gene: TRBD1; CDR3 length: 14; CDR3 DNA: TGTGCCAGCAGCGACAGGGTTGGCAATCAGCCCCAGCATTTT; CDR3 protein: CASSDRVGNQPQHF
V gene: TRBV11-3; J gene: TRBJ2-1; clone size: -; D gene: -; CDR3 length: 12; CDR3 DNA: TGTGCCAGCAGCTTAGGGTTGAGGGAGCAGTTCTTC; CDR3 protein: CASSLGLREQFF
V gene: TRBV11-3; J gene: TRBJ1-5; clone size: few; D gene: -; CDR3 length: 13; CDR3 DNA: TGTGCCAGCAGCTTTGGCAACAATCAGCCCCAGCATTTT; CDR3 protein: CASSFGNNQPQHF
V gene: TRBV9; J gene: TRBJ2-2; clone size: -; D gene: TRBD2; CDR3 length: 17; CDR3 DNA: TGTGCCAGCAGCGTGGGGGCCGGGAGGGGGAACACCGGGGAGCTGTTTTTT; CDR3 protein: CASSVGAGRGNTGELFF
V gene: TRBV28; J gene: TRBJ2-5; clone size: -; D gene: TRBD1; CDR3 length: 15; CDR3 DNA: TGTGCCAGCAGTCGACGGACCGGGACAGGGACGACCCAGTACTTC; CDR3 protein: CASSRRTGTGTTQYF
V gene: TRBV2; J gene: TRBJ2-1; clone size: -; D gene: TRBD2; CDR3 length: 14; CDR3 DNA: TGTGCCGGGCAGCGGGGGAGCTCCTACAATGAGCAGTTCTTC; CDR3 protein: CAGQRGSSYNEQFF
V gene: TRBV19; J gene: TRBJ2-7; clone size: few; D gene: TRBD1; CDR3 length: 14; CDR3 DNA: TGTGCCAGTAGTATCTCGGACAGGGTGGACGAGCAGTACTTC; CDR3 protein: CASSISDRVDEQYF
V gene: TRBV5-8; J gene: TRBJ2-3; clone size: few; D gene: -; CDR3 length: 18; CDR3 DNA: TGTGCCAGCAGCGCAGACCGAATCTGGGCAGGGGACACAGATACGCAGTATTTT; CDR3 protein: CASSADRIWAGDTDTQYF
V gene: TRBV5-4; J gene: TRBJ2-1; clone size: -; D gene: TRBD2; CDR3 length: 15; CDR3 DNA: TGTGCCAGCAGCCCGGGGGGGGCCAGCTACAATGAGCAGTTCTTC; CDR3 protein: CASSPGGASYNEQFF
V gene: TRBV5-1; J gene: TRBJ1-4; clone size: -; D gene: TRBD1; CDR3 length: 15; CDR3 DNA: TGCGCCAGCAGGTACTCCGGGACAGTAAATGAAAAACTGTTTTTT; CDR3 protein: CASRYSGTVNEKLFF
V gene: TRBV27; J gene: TRBJ2-3; clone size: -; D gene: TRBD1; CDR3 length: 16; CDR3 DNA: TGTGCCAGCAGTTACCTCAGGGGGCTGACGCGGGATACGCAGTATTTT; CDR3 protein: CASSYLRGLTRDTQYF
V gene: TRBV5-1; J gene: TRBJ2-1; clone size: -; D gene: TRBD1; CDR3 length: 16; CDR3 DNA: TGCGCCAGCAGCCTGAAATCGGACAGGGATTACAATGAGCAGTTCTTC; CDR3 protein: CASSLKSDRDYNEQFF
V gene: TRBV6-5; J gene: TRBJ1-5; clone size: few; D gene: -; CDR3 length: 13; CDR3 DNA: TGTGCCAGCAGCCCCGACATAAATCAGCCCCAGCATTTT; CDR3 protein: CASSPDINQPQHF
V gene: TRBV27; J gene: TRBJ2-7; clone size: -; D gene: -; CDR3 length: 12; CDR3 DNA: TGTGCCACTGGCCAGGGCTCCTACGAGCAGTACTTC; CDR3 protein: CATGQGSYEQYF
V gene: TRBV19; J gene: TRBJ1-6; clone size: -; D gene: -; CDR3 length: 14; CDR3 DNA: TGTGCCAGTAGTAGAGGCTCGGTCGGTTCACCCCTCCACTTT; CDR3 protein: CASSRGSVGSPLHF
V gene: TRBV2; J gene: TRBJ1-5; clone size: -; D gene: TRBD1; CDR3 length: 14; CDR3 DNA: TGTGCCAGCAGTGGTCAGGGGGCGAGCTGGCCCCAGCATTTT; CDR3 protein: CASSGQGASWPQHF
V gene: TRBV7-6; J gene: TRBJ2-5; clone size: -; D gene: TRBD1; CDR3 length: 15; CDR3 DNA: TGTGCCAGCAGCCCCGACAGGGTGTATCAAGAGACCCAGTACTTC; CDR3 protein: CASSPDRVYQETQYF
V gene: TRBV5-1; J gene: TRBJ1-1; clone size: -; D gene: -; CDR3 length: 16; CDR3 DNA: TGCGCCAGCAGCTCGGGGAGCGCCGCCGCGGACACTGAAGCTTTCTTT; CDR3 protein: CASSSGSAAADTEAFF
V gene: TRBV9; J gene: TRBJ1-1; clone size: -; D gene: TRBD1; CDR3 length: 17; CDR3 DNA: TGTGCCAGCAGCGTAGACCCAGGGGGCCTAGTGAACACTGAAGCTTTCTTT; CDR3 protein: CASSVDPGGLVNTEAFF
V gene: TRBV9; J gene: TRBJ2-2; clone size: -; D gene: -; CDR3 length: 17; CDR3 DNA: TGTGCCAGCAGCGCAAGGGGGGGCCCTCTGGACACCGGGGAGCTGTTTTTT; CDR3 protein: CASSARGGPLDTGELFF
V gene: TRBV27; J gene: TRBJ2-2; clone size: few; D gene: TRBD2; CDR3 length: 16; CDR3 DNA: TGTGCCAGCAGATTAAGCGGGGGGGCGATCACCGGGGAGCTGTTTTTT; CDR3 protein: CASRLSGGAITGELFF
V gene: TRBV2; J gene: TRBJ2-7; clone size: -; D gene: -; CDR3 length: 15; CDR3 DNA: TGTGCCAGCAGTGTGGACAGCCTCTCTCGGGACGAGCAGTACTTC; CDR3 protein: CASSVDSLSRDEQYF
V gene: TRBV19; J gene: TRBJ1-1; clone size: -; D gene: -; CDR3 length: 15; CDR3 DNA: TGTGCCAGTACCACTACCTGGGGGGTGAACACTGAAGCTTTCTTT; CDR3 protein: CASTTTWGVNTEAFF
V gene: TRBV4-2; J gene: TRBJ1-5; clone size: -; D gene: -; CDR3 length: 17; CDR3 DNA: TGTGCCAGCAGCCAAGATTCAGGGCAGGTAAATAATCAGCCCCAGCATTTT; CDR3 protein: CASSQDSGQVNNQPQHF
V gene: TRBV30; J gene: TRBJ2-6; clone size: -; D gene: TRBD1; CDR3 length: 14; CDR3 DNA: TGTGCCTGGAGCAGGGGGCCCGGGGCCAACGTCCTGACTTTC; CDR3 protein: CAWSRGPGANVLTF
V gene: TRBV5-4; J gene: TRBJ2-2; clone size: -; D gene: TRBD2; CDR3 length: 15; CDR3 DNA: TGTGCCAGCAGCTGGGGGGGACCGTCCCAGGGGGAGCTGTTTTTT; CDR3 protein: CASSWGGPSQGELFF
V gene: TRBV6-4; J gene: TRBJ1-5; clone size: -; D gene: -; CDR3 length: 14; CDR3 DNA: TGTGCCAGCAGTGAGCAGGCCAGCAATCAGCCCCAGCATTTT; CDR3 protein: CASSEQASNQPQHF
V gene: TRBV28; J gene: TRBJ2-1; clone size: -; D gene: TRBD2; CDR3 length: 17; CDR3 DNA: TGTGCCAGCAGCCTTTCGAGGGGACTAGCGGCAAGGGATGAGCAGTTCTTC; CDR3 protein: CASSLSRGLAARDEQFF
V gene: TRBV5-4; J gene: TRBJ2-3; clone size: -; D gene: -; CDR3 length: 14; CDR3 DNA: TGTGCCAGCAGCTTGCCCAGGGGCACAGATACGCAGTATTTT; CDR3 protein: CASSLPRGTDTQYF
V gene: TRBV6-4; J gene: TRBJ2-1; clone size: -; D gene: TRBD2; CDR3 length: 15; CDR3 DNA: TGTGCCAGCAGTCCTAGCGGGAGGGATTACAATGAGCAGTTCTTC; CDR3 protein: CASSPSGRDYNEQFF
V gene: TRBV10-2; J gene: TRBJ1-5; clone size: few; D gene: -; CDR3 length: 14; CDR3 DNA: TGCGCCAGCAGTGAAGGTCGGGGGGATCAGCCCCAGCATTTT; CDR3 protein: CASSEGRGDQPQHF
V gene: TRBV9; J gene: TRBJ2-1; clone size: -; D gene: TRBD2; CDR3 length: 16; CDR3 DNA: TGTGCCAGCAGCGTAGCCGGGGGGGGTACTTACAATGAGCAGTTCTTC; CDR3 protein: CASSVAGGGTYNEQFF
V gene: TRBV9; J gene: TRBJ2-4; clone size: -; D gene: TRBD1; CDR3 length: 16; CDR3 DNA: TGTGCCAGCAGCGCAACAGGGGCTTTAGCCAAAAACATTCAGTACTTC; CDR3 protein: CASSATGALAKNIQYF
V gene: TRBV15; J gene: TRBJ1-5; clone size: -; D gene: -; CDR3 length: 14; CDR3 DNA: TGTGCCACCGAGAGCGGGGATAGCAATCAGCCCCAGCATTTT; CDR3 protein: CATESGDSNQPQHF
V gene: TRBV6-1; J gene: TRBJ1-4; clone size: once; D gene: -; CDR3 length: 14; CDR3 DNA: TGTGCCAGCAGGGGGCGGCGGACTAATGAAAAACTGTTTTTT; CDR3 protein: CASRGRRTNEKLFF
V gene: TRBV7-6; J gene: TRBJ2-5; clone size: -; D gene: -; CDR3 length: 15; CDR3 DNA: TGTGCCAGCAGCTTAGTAGGGCAGGGCCAGGAGACCCAGTACTTC; CDR3 protein: CASSLVGQGQETQYF
V gene: TRBV2; J gene: TRBJ1-5; clone size: -; D gene: -; CDR3 length: 14; CDR3 DNA: TGTGCCAGCAGCCGCAGGGAGGGCAATCAGCCCCAGCATTTT; CDR3 protein: CASSRREGNQPQHF
V gene: TRBV9; J gene: TRBJ2-2; clone size: -; D gene: TRBD2; CDR3 length: 18; CDR3 DNA: TGTGCCAGCAGCGTTTTACTAGCGGGGGCACTAGGCACCGGGGAGCTGTTTTTT; CDR3 protein: CASSVLLAGALGTGELFF